One sample yielded the 9 T cell receptor beta chains listed below, sequenced in a study of cytomegalovirus exposure and HLA in healthy donors. This table comes from immunoSEQ multiplex PCR, and its TCRdb copy is limited to in-frame clones, with some not included. This sample has around 150,000 clones, with 75% to 90% found just once. Sequenced input: PBMCs. Receptors were obtained from a woman in her late teens or twenties in good health and CMV-seronegative.

This chain links TRBV5-1 with TRBJ2-7; D is perhaps TRBD1 (8 bases). With 4 bases removed from V and 6 bases from J, the gap between germline ends came to 29 bases. CDR1 and CDR2 from the germline V gene are SGHRS and YFSETQ. There are 18 residues in the CDR3. The CDR3 loop reads CASSPEVGGAGGAGEQYF. Here the CDR3 DNA reads TGCGCCAGCAGCCCAGAGGTAGGGGGGGCAGGGGGCGCAGGCGAGCAGTACTTC.

This chain uses TRBV29-1 with TRBJ1-2; 10 bases are shared with TRBD1. In germline, CDR1 is SQVTM, CDR2 ANQGSEA. The CDR3 contains 11 residues. Unmatched junction bases numbered 4, after V lost 7 bases and J lost 8 bases. DNA for the CDR3: TGCAGCGCTTCGGGACAGGGGGGCTACACCTTC. Its translation: CSASGQGGYTF.

A few counts support this clone. The chain carries TRBV6-5 and TRBJ2-7, with TRBD2 as a possible D gene (5 bases). Germline V lookup: CDR1 MNHEY, CDR2 SVGAGI. This CDR3 comprises 15 residues. V gave up 0 bases and J gave up 0 bases, with 9 bases separating them. The CDR3 DNA is TGTGCCAGCAGTTACTCACACACTAGCTCCTACGAGCAGTACTTC. This codes for CASSYSHTSSYEQYF.

J is TRBJ1-2 and V is TRBV19; D unclear. Germline V gives CDR1 LNHDA, CDR2 SQIVND (reference sequence). V gave up 4 bases and J gave up 4 bases, with 10 bases separating them. The length of the CDR3 is 13 residues. The CDR3 here is CASSTWLPYGYTF. The CDR3, as DNA: TGTGCCAGTAGTACGTGGCTTCCCTATGGCTACACCTTC. Based on the CDR3 plus reference TRBV19 and TRBJ1-2, the full variable domain is DGGITQSPKYLFRKEGQNVTLSCEQNLNHDAMYWYRQDPGQGLRLIYYSQIVNDFQKGDIAEGYSVSREKKESFPLTVTSAQKNPTAFYLCASSTWLPYGYTFGSGTRLTVV.

A few counts support this clone. The chain uses TRBV21-1 and TRBJ1-1. TRBV21-1 is a pseudogene. This CDR3 has 11 residues. CDR3 nucleotides: TGTGCCAGCAGCAAATGGGGGGGAGCTTTCTTT. This codes for CASSKWGGAFF.

This rearrangement joins TRBV6-6 to TRBJ2-7, with D maybe TRBD2 (6 bases). Trimming left V 5 bases short and J 9 bases short, with 11 bases between. Germline CDR1 is MNHNY and CDR2 is SVGAGI (reference sequence). The CDR3 spans 11 residues. The CDR3 reads CASSAQEGQYF. The DNA for the CDR3 is TGTGCCAGCAGTGCTCAGGAGGGGCAGTACTTC.

The CDR3 DNA reads as TGTGCCAGCAGCTTAACAGGGCTCTATGGCTACACCTTC. Encoded protein: CASSLTGLYGYTF. The rearrangement joins TRBV7-6 to TRBJ1-2; TRBD1 might be the D (6 bases). CDR3 size: 13 residues. Germline values: CDR1 SGHVS, CDR2 FNYEAQ. Trimming took 2 bases from V and 4 from J, leaving 8 bases between them. Variable domain in full (rest from reference TRBV7-6 and TRBJ1-2): GAGVSQSPRYKVTKRGQDVALRCDPISGHVSLYWYRQALGQGPEFLTYFNYEAQQDKSGLPNDRFSAERPEGSISTLTIQRTEQRDSAMYRCASSLTGLYGYTFGSGTRLTVV.

The genes are TRBV12-5 and TRBJ1-1; possible D gene TRBD1, 6 bases. The CDR3 totals 15 residues. Germline CDR1 LGHNT, CDR2 FRNRAP. Between the trimmed V and J ends, which lost 3 bases and 3 bases, there was a span of 14 bases. The CDR3 here is CASGLEQGFYTEAFF. CDR3 bases: TGTGCTAGTGGTTTAGAGCAGGGGTTTTACACTGAAGCTTTCTTT.

V gene TRBV5-1 combines with J gene TRBJ2-7; 9 nucleotides line up with TRBD2. Germline V gene data show CDR1 as SGHRS and CDR2 as YFSETQ. CDR3 size: 14 residues. J gave up 5 bases and V 1 base, and 4 bases lay outside the gene matches. The CDR3 here is CASSLRTSENEQYF. CDR3 nucleotide sequence: TGCGCCAGCAGCTTGAGGACTAGCGAGAACGAGCAGTACTTC.